The rows below give T cell receptor beta chains drawn from one sample of a study of cytomegalovirus exposure and HLA in healthy donors. Data came from immunoSEQ multiplex PCR; TCRdb stores just in-frame clones and leaves some out. The sample gives 55,000 to 70,000 clones, over 90% of which show up once; under 3% is in the top ten. The sample comprised PBMCs. Receptors originate from a man aged 18-30 years in good health and CMV-seronegative. Both conserved end residues are part of each CDR3. The order of the fields is V gene, D gene, J gene, CDR3 protein. A D gene is named only where the DNA matches it firmly.

TRBV28,TRBD2,TRBJ2-7,CASSFGLAGERSYEQYF
TRBV30,.,TRBJ2-1,CAWSVLGVEQFF
TRBV5-4,TRBD2,TRBJ2-2,CASSAGTSGRTGELFF
TRBV28,.,TRBJ2-1,CASSFLSGAYNEQFF
TRBV18,.,TRBJ2-3,CASSPTAVTDTQYF
TRBV5-5,.,TRBJ2-7,CASSLRLGSYEQYF
TRBV29-1,.,TRBJ1-1,CSVQDSYTEAFF
TRBV27,.,TRBJ1-2,CASSFRGAQPVGYTF
TRBV19,.,TRBJ1-5,CASDWVLGGNQPQHF
TRBV5-1,TRBD1,TRBJ2-1,CASSLDAGTGGNEQFF
TRBV5-4,TRBD2,TRBJ2-5,CASSNPGTSPLGETQYF
TRBV6-1,.,TRBJ1-2,CASRWAGDRYGYTF
TRBV27,.,TRBJ2-1,CASSLFASYNEQFF
TRBV5-1,TRBD2,TRBJ2-5,CASTPTSGSGRETQYF
TRBV6-5,.,TRBJ1-1,CASTKPGGPTEAFF
TRBV25-1,TRBD2,TRBJ2-7,CASSESGLAGGAHEQYF
TRBV5-1,TRBD2,TRBJ2-5,CASSRRTSGSGETQYF
TRBV27,TRBD1,TRBJ1-1,CASSTDRGLWKAFF
TRBV11-3,TRBD2,TRBJ2-1,CASSLMSGRMGNEQFF
TRBV19,.,TRBJ2-5,CASSTGHLGKTQYF
TRBV7-8,TRBD1,TRBJ2-7,CASSLTGVGYEQYF
TRBV28,.,TRBJ1-2,CASSPPPDSTYGYTF
TRBV2,.,TRBJ2-7,CASSEGDVPLYEQYF
TRBV7-3,.,TRBJ2-5,CASSLNTGETQYF
TRBV14,TRBD2,TRBJ2-3,CASSQRTGLGADTQYF
TRBV7-2,TRBD1,TRBJ2-3,CASSSPTGLLYTQYF
TRBV10-3,.,TRBJ2-1,CAIASGEVEQFF
TRBV27,.,TRBJ1-5,CASSLNTGQPQHF
TRBV2,.,TRBJ2-3,CASRVLGFGPDTQYF
TRBV4-2,TRBD2,TRBJ2-5,CASSQGGRGGKETQYF
TRBV19,.,TRBJ2-1,CASSIVSVTDEQFF
TRBV6-5,TRBD1,TRBJ2-1,CASTMTGNEQFF
TRBV11-2,.,TRBJ2-3,CASSHDREGTDTQYF
TRBV6-1,TRBD1,TRBJ1-5,CASGGQGTINQPQHF
TRBV6-5,.,TRBJ2-3,CASSYSSTDTQYF
TRBV10-3,TRBD1,TRBJ2-7,CAISEGSTGISEQYF
TRBV28,.,TRBJ1-2,CASRLSGHNYGYTF
TRBV10-3,.,TRBJ1-1,CAIRGAQRLNTEAFF
TRBV5-8,TRBD1,TRBJ2-3,CASSVLDRGDTQYF
TRBV5-1,TRBD1,TRBJ1-1,CASSPRGDRNTEAFF
TRBV2,.,TRBJ2-2,CASRTGSNTGELFF
TRBV5-4,.,TRBJ1-2,CASSSDTGSYGYTF
TRBV7-9,.,TRBJ1-4,CASSLGQVATNEKLFF
TRBV2,TRBD1,TRBJ1-2,CASSVPGRTGGIDYGYTF
TRBV12-5,TRBD1,TRBJ2-3,CASGYRGTDTQYF
TRBV7-9,TRBD2,TRBJ2-7,CASRKEGLAAYEQYF
TRBV5-1,TRBD2,TRBJ2-7,CASSSGLAGGQGDEQYF
TRBV18,TRBD1,TRBJ1-5,CASSPGQVGQPQHF
TRBV11-2,TRBD2,TRBJ2-1,CASSLETSGSYNEQFF
TRBV28,TRBD2,TRBJ2-3,CATYSFNLTSGCTDTQYF
TRBV20-1,.,TRBJ1-1,CSARPTGEAFF
TRBV6-1,TRBD2,TRBJ2-2,CASILLAGGGGELFF
TRBV2,.,TRBJ2-6,CASSQYAGSGANVLTF
TRBV21-1,.,TRBJ2-7,CASSKLAPIPVGEQYF
TRBV6-4,TRBD2,TRBJ2-1,CASSQTRREGRLFF
TRBV5-4,TRBD1,TRBJ1-1,CASSSPGTGGLENTEAFF